What follows are 25 T cell receptor beta chains derived from one specimen sequenced in a study of blood T cell repertoires in COVID-19. The table came from immunoSEQ multiplex PCR; TCRdb's copy has only in-frame clones and leaves some out. The sample shows about 360,000 clones, roughly 86% of them seen only once. Sample: PBMCs or T cells enriched from blood (not recorded which). The receptor set was obtained from a woman aged 40 to 50 with acute COVID-19.

The rearrangement joins TRBV5-1 to TRBJ2-5, with D maybe TRBD1 (6 bases). CDR1 and CDR2 from the germline V gene are SGHRS and YFSETQ. Trimming left V 7 bases short and J 1 base short, with 11 bases between. CDR3 size: 13 residues. CDR3 residues: CASRDTPQETQYF. The CDR3 bases are TGCGCCAGCCGGGACACCCCCCAAGAGACCCAGTACTTC.

Only one count was recorded for this clone. The V and J genes are TRBV5-4 and TRBJ2-1; 14 positions agree with TRBD2. The CDR3 runs to 16 residues. Per germline, CDR1 SGHNT and CDR2 YYREEE (reference sequence). V trimming: 4 bases; J trimming: 10 bases; junction bases outside the gene matches: 10. The CDR3: CASSPGLAGGTLEQFF. CDR3 sequence (DNA): TGTGCCAGCAGCCCAGGACTAGCGGGGGGAACTCTAGAGCAGTTCTTC.

The genes are TRBV11-3 and TRBJ2-2, with TRBD1 identical over 9 bases. Per germline, CDR1 SGHNT and CDR2 YENEEA. The length of the CDR3 is 20 residues. Trimming removed 4 bases from V and 5 bases from J; junction bases left unmatched: 20. The DNA for the CDR3 is TGTGCCAGCAGCTCACAGGGGCGTCAGGGGACAGGGAAAAAGACCGGGGAGCTGTTTTTT. Protein sequence: CASSSQGRQGTGKKTGELFF.

This chain links TRBV10-3 with TRBJ2-7; 9 bases are a match to TRBD1. V lost 3 bases and J lost 4; bases outside the gene matches: 19. The CDR3 is 19 amino acids. The germline gives CDR1 ENHRY, CDR2 SYGVKD. The CDR3 nucleotides are TGTGCCATCAGTGATCACTTACTAAGTAACAGGGGGCGCCCATACGAGCAGTACTTC. This translates into CAISDHLLSNRGRPYEQYF.

The chain combines TRBV11-3 with TRBJ1-2; 10 bases agree with TRBD1. V dropped 1 base and J dropped 2; count of bases not matched to a gene: 10. The CDR3 is 18 amino acids. Germline CDR1 and CDR2: SGHNT and YENEEA. CDR3 residues: CASSLVGGQGVHNYGYTF. As DNA, the CDR3 is TGTGCCAGCAGCTTAGTAGGAGGACAGGGGGTGCACAACTATGGCTACACCTTC. The whole variable domain, remainder taken from reference TRBV11-3 and TRBJ1-2, is EAGVVQSPRYKIIEKKQPVAFWCNPISGHNTLYWYLQNLGQGPELLIRYENEEAVDDSQLPKDRFSAERLKGVDSTLKIQPAELGDSAVYLCASSLVGGQGVHNYGYTFGSGTRLTVV.

The chain uses TRBV11-2 and TRBJ2-7, with D possibly matching TRBD1 (5 bases). The CDR3 runs to 13 residues. Germline loops: CDR1 SGHAT, CDR2 FQNNGV. V shed 0 bases and J shed 5 bases, with 8 bases lying between them. For the CDR3, the DNA is TGTGCCAGCAGCTTAGAGACAGCTAACGAGCAGTACTTC. As protein: CASSLETANEQYF.

The J gene is TRBJ2-2, the V gene TRBV4-1; D unresolved. Germline assignment: CDR1 MGHRA and CDR2 YSYEKL. The CDR3 extends over 15 amino acids. V lost 1 base and J lost 6, with 12 bases in between. The CDR3 coding sequence is TGCGCCAGCAGCCAAGCAAGTCAGTTCGCCGGGGAGCTGTTTTTT. It is translated as CASSQASQFAGELFF.

CDR3 residues: CASRKTDREGSPLHF. The CDR3 region has the DNA TGTGCCAGCAGAAAGACGGACAGGGAGGGATCACCCCTCCACTTT. The chain employs TRBV2 and TRBJ1-6; 8 bases align to TRBD1. J lost 10 bases, V lost 6 bases, and 11 bases had no gene match. Germline assignment: CDR1 SNHLY and CDR2 FYNNEI. This CDR3 region has 15 residues.

The V and J genes are TRBV30 and TRBJ2-7; D remains unclear. From germline, CDR1 is GTSNPN and CDR2 SVGIG (reference sequence). V gave up 2 bases and J gave up 4 bases, with 9 bases separating them. The CDR3 runs 12 residues. This CDR3 reads CAWSPDMYEQYF. The CDR3 DNA reads TGTGCCTGGAGTCCTGACATGTACGAGCAGTACTTC.

This clone was counted between two and nine times. This rearrangement joins TRBV5-4 to TRBJ1-1, with a tentative D call TRBD1 (5 bases). This CDR3 is 12 amino acids long. V was shortened by 0 bases and J by 5 bases, with 5 bases between the two germline ends. Germline lookup yields CDR1 SGHNT and CDR2 YYREEE (reference sequence). The CDR3 is CASSLEGTEAFF. DNA of the CDR3: TGTGCCAGCAGCTTGGAGGGGACTGAAGCTTTCTTT.

This chain uses TRBV19 with TRBJ2-7; D is perhaps TRBD2 (5 bases). V was clipped by 5 bases and J by 4 bases, with 12 bases between them. The length of the CDR3 is 13 residues. Per germline, CDR1 LNHDA and CDR2 SQIVND (reference sequence). The CDR3 reads CASSVYSGYEQYF. Written as DNA, the CDR3 is TGTGCCAGTAGTGTCTATTCGGGGTACGAGCAGTACTTC.

V usage is TRBV9 and J usage is TRBJ1-4; TRBD1 is a possible D gene (6 bases). The CDR3 is made up of 13 amino acids. Germline V lookup: CDR1 SGDLS, CDR2 YYNGEE. Trimming shortened V by 0 bases and J by 6 bases, and 6 bases separated the two germline ends. Here the CDR3 reads CASSVGTDEKLFF. CDR3 bases: TGTGCCAGCAGCGTAGGGACAGATGAAAAACTGTTTTTT.

The chain has TRBV11-3 and TRBJ2-3; the D is unclear. Germline CDR1 and CDR2: SGHNT and YENEEA. This CDR3 region has 11 residues. V was cut by 4 bases and J by 6 bases, with 5 bases left in between. Written as DNA, the CDR3 is TGTGCCAGCAGCTCGGAGGATACGCAGTATTTT. Translated, it gives CASSSEDTQYF.

The CDR3 sequence is CAWSVLSSAGGYTF. Written as DNA, the CDR3 is TGTGCCTGGAGTGTACTTTCCTCGGCGGGTGGCTACACCTTC. This chain uses TRBV30 with TRBJ1-2, with D unresolved. Germline loops: CDR1 GTSNPN, CDR2 SVGIG (reference sequence). V was shortened by 0 bases and J by 7 bases, with 15 bases between the two germline ends. The length of the CDR3 is 14 residues.

This chain joins TRBV29-1 and TRBJ1-1, with a tentative D call TRBD1 (6 bases). The CDR3 is made up of 13 amino acids. Trimming removed 2 bases from V and 3 bases from J, with 10 bases in between. Looked up from germline, CDR1 is SQVTM and CDR2 is ANQGSEA. The CDR3 DNA reads as TGCAGCGTTGAATCAGGGGTGGACACTGAAGCTTTCTTT. Its translation: CSVESGVDTEAFF.

The gene calls are TRBV30 and TRBJ2-7; 10 bases align to TRBD2. The CDR3 is 14 amino acids. CDR1 and CDR2 (germline): GTSNPN, SVGIG (reference sequence). The junction had 3 bases not matched to a gene; V was cut back by 3 bases and J by 1 base. CDR3: CAWSGLAVSYEQYF. The CDR3 nucleotides are TGTGCCTGGAGCGGACTAGCGGTGTCCTACGAGCAGTACTTC.

This clone has more than one count but fewer than ten. J is TRBJ1-2 and V is TRBV24-1, with 8 bases identical to TRBD1. Trimming took 3 bases from V and 6 from J; bases not matched to a gene: 2. Germline V gene sequence: CDR1 KGHDR, CDR2 SFDVKD. The CDR3 has 13 amino acids. CDR3 coding DNA: TGTGCCACCAGTGATAGGACAGGGAATGGCTACACCTTC. It yields the protein CATSDRTGNGYTF.

This chain links TRBV3-1 (or the pseudogene TRBV3-2) with TRBJ2-7, with 12 bases aligning to TRBD2. The CDR3 is made up of 14 amino acids. V dropped 4 bases and J dropped 6; count of bases not matched to a gene: 4. Per the germline V gene, CDR1 is LGHDT and CDR2 is YNNKEL (reference sequence). CDR3 bases: TGTGCCAGCAGCCCGGCTAGCGGGGGGGTCGAGCAGTACTTC. It specifies CASSPASGGVEQYF.

The chain combines TRBV24-1 with TRBJ1-2; TRBD1 matches 9 bases. The CDR3 is made up of 17 amino acids. In germline, CDR1 is KGHDR, CDR2 SFDVKD. V lost 3 bases, J lost 3 bases, and 10 bases stayed unmatched. The chain's CDR3 is CATSDASGQGPYYGYTF. The CDR3 nucleotides read TGTGCCACCAGTGATGCGTCGGGACAGGGCCCCTACTATGGCTACACCTTC.

The CDR3 loop reads CASSRPGTVPPDGYTF. CDR3 DNA sequence: TGTGCCAGTTCCCGTCCCGGGACAGTCCCTCCTGATGGCTACACCTTC. This chain uses TRBV19 with TRBJ1-2; 7 positions agree with TRBD1. Germline lookup yields CDR1 LNHDA and CDR2 SQIVND (reference sequence). The junction had 18 bases not matched to a gene; V was cut back by 8 bases and J by 6 bases. CDR3 length: 16 amino acids. The variable domain in full, with the rest retrieved from reference TRBV19 and TRBJ1-2, is DGGITQSPKYLFRKEGQNVTLSCEQNLNHDAMYWYRQDPGQGLRLIYYSQIVNDFQKGDIAEGYSVSREKKESFPLTVTSAQKNPTAFYLCASSRPGTVPPDGYTFGSGTRLTVV.

The V and J genes are TRBV5-4 and TRBJ1-2; TRBD1 matches 7 bases. This CDR3 is 13 amino acids long. J was trimmed by 4 bases and V by 3 bases; bases with no gene match: 3. The germline CDR1 and CDR2 sequences are SGHNT and YYREEE (reference sequence). In nucleotides, the CDR3 is TGTGCCAGCAGCTCCGGACAGGTCTATGGCTACACCTTC. Amino acid sequence: CASSSGQVYGYTF.

V usage is TRBV7-9 and J usage is TRBJ2-7; 8 bases line up with TRBD1. The J segment lost 2 bases and the V segment lost 1 base, leaving 10 bases of the junction unmatched. The CDR3 has 17 amino acids. CDR1 is SEHNR and CDR2 is FQNEAQ in the germline V gene (reference sequence). CDR3 DNA sequence: TGTGCCAGCAGCTTAGACTTACAGGGGGTGAACCCCTACGAGCAGTACTTC. Its translation is CASSLDLQGVNPYEQYF.

The rearrangement uses TRBV5-6 and TRBJ2-1, with D maybe TRBD2 (5 bases). Per the germline V gene, CDR1 is SGHDT and CDR2 is YYEEEE. The germline V and J ends were trimmed by 3 bases and 0 bases, with 7 bases remaining between them. This CDR3 has 14 amino acids. CDR3 amino acids: CASSSEGSYNEQFF. CDR3 in DNA: TGTGCCAGCAGCTCCGAGGGCTCCTACAATGAGCAGTTCTTC.

The V and J genes are TRBV5-6 and TRBJ2-7; 9 bases agree with TRBD1. The V segment lost 0 bases and the J segment 3 bases; nucleotides outside the gene matches: 7. This CDR3 spans 16 amino acids. Germline loops: CDR1 SGHDT, CDR2 YYEEEE. The CDR3 is CASSLVGTGLYYEQYF. CDR3 in DNA: TGTGCCAGCAGCTTGGTCGGGACAGGGCTTTACTACGAGCAGTACTTC.

DNA of the CDR3: TGTGCCACGCCAAACCAGGGCCTAGGCTATGGCTACACCTTC. Its translation: CATPNQGLGYGYTF. The rearrangement uses TRBV2 and TRBJ1-2; tentative D call: TRBD1 (5 bases). Germline V gene data show CDR1 as SNHLY and CDR2 as FYNNEI. Between the trimmed V and J ends, which lost 10 bases and 4 bases, there was a span of 19 bases. The CDR3 has 14 residues.